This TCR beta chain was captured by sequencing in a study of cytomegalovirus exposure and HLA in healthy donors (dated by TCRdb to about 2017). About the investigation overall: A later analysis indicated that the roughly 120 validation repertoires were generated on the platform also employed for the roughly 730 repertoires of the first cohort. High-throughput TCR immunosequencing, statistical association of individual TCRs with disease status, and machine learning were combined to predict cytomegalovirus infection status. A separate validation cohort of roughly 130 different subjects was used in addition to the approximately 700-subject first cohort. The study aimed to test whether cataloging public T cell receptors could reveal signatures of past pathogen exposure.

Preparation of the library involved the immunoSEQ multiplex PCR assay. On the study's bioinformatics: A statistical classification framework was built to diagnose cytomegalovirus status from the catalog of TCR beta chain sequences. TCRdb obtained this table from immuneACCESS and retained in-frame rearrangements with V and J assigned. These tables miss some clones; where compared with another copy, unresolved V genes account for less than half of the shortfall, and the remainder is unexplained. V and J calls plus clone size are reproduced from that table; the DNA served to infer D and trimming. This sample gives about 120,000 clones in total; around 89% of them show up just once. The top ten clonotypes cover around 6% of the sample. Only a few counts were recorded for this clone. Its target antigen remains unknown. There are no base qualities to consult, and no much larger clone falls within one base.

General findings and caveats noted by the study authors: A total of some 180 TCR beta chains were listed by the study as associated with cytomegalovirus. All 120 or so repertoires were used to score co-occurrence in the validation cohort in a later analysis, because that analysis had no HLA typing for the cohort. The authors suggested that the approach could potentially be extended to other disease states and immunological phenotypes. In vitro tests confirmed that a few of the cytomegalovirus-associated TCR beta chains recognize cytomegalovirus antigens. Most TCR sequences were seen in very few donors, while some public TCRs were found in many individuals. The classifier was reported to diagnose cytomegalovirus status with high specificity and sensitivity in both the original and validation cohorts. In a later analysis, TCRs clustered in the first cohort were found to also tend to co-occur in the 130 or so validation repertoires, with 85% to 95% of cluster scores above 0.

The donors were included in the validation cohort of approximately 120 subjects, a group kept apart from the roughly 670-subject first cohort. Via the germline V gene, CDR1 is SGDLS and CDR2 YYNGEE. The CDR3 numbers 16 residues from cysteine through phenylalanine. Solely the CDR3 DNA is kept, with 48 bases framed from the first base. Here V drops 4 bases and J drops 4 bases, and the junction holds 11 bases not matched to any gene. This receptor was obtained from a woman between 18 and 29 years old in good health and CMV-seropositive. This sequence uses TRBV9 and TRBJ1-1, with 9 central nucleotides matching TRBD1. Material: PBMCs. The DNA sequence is TGTGCCAGCAGCTCTTTACAGGGGGCGTACAGCACTGAAGCTTTCTTT. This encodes CASSSLQGAYSTEAFF.